This T cell receptor beta chain was sequenced during a study of T cell changes during pregnancy in multiple sclerosis. Assay: immunoSEQ multiplex PCR; the TCRdb copy retains only in-frame clones and omits some. The profile shows tens of thousands of clones, 90% of them singletons. The CDR3 extends over 18 amino acids. The V segment lost 3 bases and the J segment 2 bases; nucleotides outside the gene matches: 5. Germline loops: CDR1 KGHSH, CDR2 LQKENI. The sample here was peripheral blood, taken in the first trimester of pregnancy. This sequence originates from a female donor in good health, enrolled as a control in a pregnancy study. V and J are TRBV18 and TRBJ2-3, with 16 nucleotides matching TRBD2. The CDR3 nucleotides are TGTGCCAGCTCACCTTCGGGACTAGCGGGGGGGCCCACAGATACGCAGTATTTT. Residues: CASSPSGLAGGPTDTQYF. The full variable domain, completed using reference TRBV18 and TRBJ2-3, is NAGVMQNPRHLVRRRGQEARLRCSPMKGHSHVYWYRQLPEEGLKFMVYLQKENIIDESGMPKERFSAEFPKEGPSILRIQQVVRGDSAAYFCASSPSGLAGGPTDTQYFGPGTRLTVL.